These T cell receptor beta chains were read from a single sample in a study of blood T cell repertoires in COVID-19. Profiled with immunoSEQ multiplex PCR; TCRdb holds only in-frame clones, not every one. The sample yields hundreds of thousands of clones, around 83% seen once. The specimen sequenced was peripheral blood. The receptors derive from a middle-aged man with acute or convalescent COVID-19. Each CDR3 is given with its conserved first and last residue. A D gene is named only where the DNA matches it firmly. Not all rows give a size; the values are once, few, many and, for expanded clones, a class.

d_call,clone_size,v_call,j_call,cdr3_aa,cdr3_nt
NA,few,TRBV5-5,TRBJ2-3,CASSLGLSGADTQYF,TGTGCCAGCAGCTTGGGACTCTCAGGGGCAGATACGCAGTATTTT
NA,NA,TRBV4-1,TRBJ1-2,CASSRAGGRSGYGYTF,TGCGCCAGCAGCCGCGCGGGGGGCAGGAGTGGCTATGGCTACACCTTC
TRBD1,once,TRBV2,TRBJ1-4,CASSLGGTGAEKLFF,TGTGCCAGCAGTCTCGGAGGGACAGGGGCTGAAAAACTGTTTTTT
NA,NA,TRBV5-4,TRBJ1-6,CASSERAGSYNSPLHF,TGTGCCAGCAGCGAGAGGGCTGGCTCCTATAATTCACCCCTCCACTTT
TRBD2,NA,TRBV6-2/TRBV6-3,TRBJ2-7,CASSRVGMSGGSYEQYF,TGTGCCAGCAGTAGGGTCGGGATGAGCGGGGGATCCTACGAGCAGTACTTC
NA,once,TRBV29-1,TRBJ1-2,CSAYEDGYGYTF,TGCAGCGCCTATGAGGATGGATATGGCTACACCTTC
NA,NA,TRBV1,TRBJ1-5,CTSSQEGGQPQHF,TGCACCAGCAGCCAAGAAGGGGGTCAGCCCCAGCATTTT
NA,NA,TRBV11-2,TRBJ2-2,CASSPLYTGELFF,TGTGCCAGCAGCCCACTGTACACCGGGGAGCTGTTTTTT
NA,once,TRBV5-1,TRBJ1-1,CASTGGPNTEAFF,TGCGCCAGCACCGGGGGACCGAACACTGAAGCTTTCTTT
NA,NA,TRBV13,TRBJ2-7,CASSFSGNSYEQYF,TGTGCCAGCAGCTTTTCAGGGAATTCCTACGAGCAGTACTTC
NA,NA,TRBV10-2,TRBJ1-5,CASSPSGNQPQHF,TGCGCCAGCAGTCCTTCGGGGAATCAGCCCCAGCATTTT
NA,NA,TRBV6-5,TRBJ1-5,CASKLGSSNQPQHF,TGTGCCAGTAAGCTAGGGAGTAGCAATCAGCCCCAGCATTTT
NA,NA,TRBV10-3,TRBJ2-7,CAIREQVSYEQYF,TGTGCCATCAGAGAACAGGTTTCCTACGAGCAGTACTTC
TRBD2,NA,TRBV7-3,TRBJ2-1,CASSLTGLAGGYNEQFF,TGTGCCAGCAGCTTAACAGGACTAGCGGGGGGATACAATGAGCAGTTCTTC
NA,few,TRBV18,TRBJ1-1,CASSPEEIIMNTEAFF,TGTGCCAGCTCACCTGAGGAGATCATCATGAACACTGAAGCTTTCTTT
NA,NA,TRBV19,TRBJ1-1,CASSVLRDTGNTEAFF,TGTGCCAGTAGTGTCCTCCGGGACACGGGGAACACTGAAGCTTTCTTT
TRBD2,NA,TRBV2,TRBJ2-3,CASRGLAGRTDTQYF,TGTGCCAGCAGGGGACTAGCGGGACGCACAGATACGCAGTATTTT
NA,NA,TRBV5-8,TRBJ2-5,CASSLWDYQETQYF,TGTGCCAGCAGCTTGTGGGACTACCAAGAGACCCAGTACTTC
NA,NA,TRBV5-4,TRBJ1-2,CASSPDSYGYTF,TGTGCCAGCAGCCCGGACAGCTATGGCTACACCTTC
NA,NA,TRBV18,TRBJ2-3,CASSPPNTDTQYF,TGTGCCAGCTCACCACCTAACACAGATACGCAGTATTTT
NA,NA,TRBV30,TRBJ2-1,CAWSGGTPYNEQFF,TGTGCCTGGAGTGGCGGGACTCCATACAATGAGCAGTTCTTC
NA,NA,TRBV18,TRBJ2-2,CASSQTGNTGELFF,TGTGCCAGCTCACAAACAGGGAACACCGGGGAGCTGTTTTTT
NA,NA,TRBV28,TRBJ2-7,CASSLPKGGVNEQYF,TGTGCCAGCAGTTTACCCAAGGGCGGGGTTAACGAGCAGTACTTC
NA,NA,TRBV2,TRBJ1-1,CASRGPGGQNTEAFF,TGTGCCAGCAGGGGCCCCGGAGGGCAGAACACTGAAGCTTTCTTT
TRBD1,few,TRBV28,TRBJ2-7,CASSLLGTGPYEQYF,TGTGCCAGCAGTTTATTGGGGACAGGGCCCTACGAGCAGTACTTC
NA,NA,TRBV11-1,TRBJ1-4,CASSYPGGEKLFF,TGTGCCAGCAGCTACCCGGGAGGTGAAAAACTGTTTTTT
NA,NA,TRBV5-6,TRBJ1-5,CASSLVSSNQPQHF,TGTGCCAGCAGCTTGGTGAGTTCCAATCAGCCCCAGCATTTT
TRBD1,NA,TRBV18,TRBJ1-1,CASSPRDRALNTEAFF,TGTGCCAGCTCACCTCGGGACAGGGCCCTGAACACTGAAGCTTTCTTT
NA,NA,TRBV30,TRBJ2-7,CAWSVGNEQYF,TGTGCCTGGAGTGTCGGGAACGAGCAGTACTTC
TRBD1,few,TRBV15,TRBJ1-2,CATSPRTNRGTYGYTF,TGTGCCACCAGCCCCAGGACGAACAGGGGAACCTATGGCTACACCTTC
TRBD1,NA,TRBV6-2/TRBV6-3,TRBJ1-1,CASSYRGQGWTEAFF,TGTGCCAGCAGTTACAGGGGACAGGGATGGACTGAAGCTTTCTTT
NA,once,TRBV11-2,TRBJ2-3,CASSLGTRRTDTQYF,TGTGCCAGCAGCTTAGGTACTAGACGCACAGATACGCAGTATTTT
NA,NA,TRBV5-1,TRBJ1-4,CASSPGGGTNEKLFF,TGCGCCAGCAGCCCCGGGGGGGGAACTAATGAAAAACTGTTTTTT
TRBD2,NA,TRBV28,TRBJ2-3,CASTTPPGGLDTQYF,TGTGCCAGCACTACCCCCCCGGGGGGGCTCGATACGCAGTATTTT
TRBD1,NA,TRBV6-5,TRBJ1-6,CASSYGTGDSPLHF,TGTGCCAGCAGTTACGGGACAGGGGACTCACCCCTCCACTTT
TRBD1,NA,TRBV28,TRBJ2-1,CASSSPTGGQFF,TGTGCCAGCAGTTCCCCGACAGGGGGGCAGTTCTTC